The text below deals with one TCR beta chain. The entry originates in a study of blood T cell repertoires in COVID-19. Turning to the study itself: Collection of acute and convalescent COVID-19 samples took place in the United States, Italy and Spain. T cells, B-cell-depleted T cells, or PBMCs provided the cDNA or gDNA that served as material.

Original processing methods: How many nucleated cells were present was estimated from reference gene primer amplification. Profiling relied on immunoSEQ multiplex PCR, and the TCRdb table lists in-frame clones only, not all of them. The V and J calls and the clone size are those of that table, but D and trimming were determined from the DNA. Seen here are about 190,000 clones, around 83% observed once, and the top ten hold less than 3%. The CDR3 extends over 15 amino acids. Trimming shortened V by 6 bases and J by 0 bases, and 12 bases separated the two germline ends. Germline V gene lookup returns CDR1 LGHDT and CDR2 YNNKEL (reference sequence).

This TCR was sampled from a woman under 40 with active or convalescent COVID-19. The rearrangement links TRBV3-1 (or the pseudogene TRBV3-2) to TRBJ2-1, with D perhaps TRBD1 (6 bases). Sequenced material: peripheral blood. CDR3 loop: CASSWDTSSYNEQFF. CDR3 coding DNA: TGTGCCAGCAGTTGGGACACGAGCTCCTACAATGAGCAGTTCTTC.